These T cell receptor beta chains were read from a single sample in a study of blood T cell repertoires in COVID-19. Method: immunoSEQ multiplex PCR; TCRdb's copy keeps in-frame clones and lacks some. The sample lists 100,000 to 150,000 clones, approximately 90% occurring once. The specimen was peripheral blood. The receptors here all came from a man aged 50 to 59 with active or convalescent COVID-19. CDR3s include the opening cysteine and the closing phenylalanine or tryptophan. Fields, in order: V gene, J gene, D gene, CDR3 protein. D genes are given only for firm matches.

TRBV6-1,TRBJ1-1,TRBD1,CASSEFGTGLETEAFF
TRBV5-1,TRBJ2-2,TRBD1,CASSAGTDTGELFF
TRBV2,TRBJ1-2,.,CASSEVSGYTF
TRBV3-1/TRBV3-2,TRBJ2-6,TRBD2,CASSQAASGVSGANVLTF
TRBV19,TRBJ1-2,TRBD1,CASSMDRDSYGYTF
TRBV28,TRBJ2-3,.,CASSLPGLATDTQYF
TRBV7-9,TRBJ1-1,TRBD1,CASSFDRGTEAFF
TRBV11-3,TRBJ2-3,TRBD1,CASSPRQGATDTQYF
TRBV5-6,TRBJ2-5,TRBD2,CASSREGLAGIWKTQYF
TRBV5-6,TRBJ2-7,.,CASSGGPGVSYEQYF
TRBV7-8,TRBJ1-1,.,CASSVLRGLGSGTEAFF
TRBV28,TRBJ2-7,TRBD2,CATIGTSGTYEQYF
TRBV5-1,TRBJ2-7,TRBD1,CASSLDPGQGVHEQYF
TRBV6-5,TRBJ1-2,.,CASSYEGDYTF
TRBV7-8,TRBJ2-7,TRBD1,CASSLRQGARLYEQYF
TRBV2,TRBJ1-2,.,CASDTGSANYGYTF
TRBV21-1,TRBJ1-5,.,CASSNLRRVFGGGNQPQHF